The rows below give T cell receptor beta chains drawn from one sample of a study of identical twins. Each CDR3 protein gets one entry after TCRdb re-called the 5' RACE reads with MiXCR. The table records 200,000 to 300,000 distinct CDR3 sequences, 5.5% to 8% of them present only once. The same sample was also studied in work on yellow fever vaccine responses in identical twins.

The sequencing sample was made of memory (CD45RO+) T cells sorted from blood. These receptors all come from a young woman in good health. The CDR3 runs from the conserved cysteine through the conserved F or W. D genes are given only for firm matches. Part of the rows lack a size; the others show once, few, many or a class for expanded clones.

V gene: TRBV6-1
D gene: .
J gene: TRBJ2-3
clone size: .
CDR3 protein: CASSEEMQHFTDTQYF
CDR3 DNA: TGTGCCAGCAGTGAAGAGATGCAGCATTTCACAGATACGCAGTATTTT

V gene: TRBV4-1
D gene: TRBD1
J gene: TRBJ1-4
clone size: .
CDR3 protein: CASSRTGTVGEKLFF
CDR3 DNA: TGCGCCAGCAGCCGAACCGGGACAGTGGGTGAAAAACTGTTTTTT

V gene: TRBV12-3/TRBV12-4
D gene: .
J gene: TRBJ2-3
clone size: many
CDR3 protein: CASRTVDLDTQYF
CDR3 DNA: TGTGCCAGTCGGACAGTTGATCTAGATACGCAGTATTTT

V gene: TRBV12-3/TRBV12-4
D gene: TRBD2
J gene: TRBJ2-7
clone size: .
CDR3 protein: CASSSYGAGEVYEQYF
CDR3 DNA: TGTGCCAGCAGTTCGTACGGAGCGGGAGAGGTCTACGAGCAGTACTTC

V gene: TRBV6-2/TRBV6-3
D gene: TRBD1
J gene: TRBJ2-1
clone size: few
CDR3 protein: CASSYDRGAYNEQFF
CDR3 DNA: TGTGCCAGCAGCTACGACAGGGGGGCCTACAATGAGCAGTTCTTC

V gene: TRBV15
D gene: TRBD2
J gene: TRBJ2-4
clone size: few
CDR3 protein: CATSRGAGEVNIQYF
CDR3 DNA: TGTGCCACCAGCAGAGGTGCGGGAGAGGTAAACATTCAGTACTTC

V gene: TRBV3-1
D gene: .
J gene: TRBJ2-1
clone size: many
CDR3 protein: CASSQDKRTEQFF
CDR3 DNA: TGTGCCAGCAGCCAAGATAAGCGGACTGAGCAGTTCTTC

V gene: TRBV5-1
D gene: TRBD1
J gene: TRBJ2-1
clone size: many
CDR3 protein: CASSLELDRVHNHEQFF
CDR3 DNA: TGCGCCAGCAGCTTGGAGCTGGACAGGGTCCACAATCATGAGCAGTTCTTC

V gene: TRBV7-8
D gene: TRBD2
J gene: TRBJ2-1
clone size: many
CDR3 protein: CASSLSTLAGEGEQFF
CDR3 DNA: TGTGCCAGCAGCTTATCGACACTAGCGGGAGAGGGTGAGCAGTTCTTC

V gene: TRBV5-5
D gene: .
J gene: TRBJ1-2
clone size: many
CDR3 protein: CASSLEPGTRRDYGYTF
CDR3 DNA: TGTGCCAGCAGCTTGGAGCCGGGAACAAGGAGGGACTATGGCTACACCTTC

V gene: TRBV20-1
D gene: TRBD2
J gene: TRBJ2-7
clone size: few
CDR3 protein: CSARTSGGIGWDYEQYF
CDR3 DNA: TGCAGTGCTCGGACTAGCGGGGGGATTGGCTGGGACTACGAGCAGTACTTC

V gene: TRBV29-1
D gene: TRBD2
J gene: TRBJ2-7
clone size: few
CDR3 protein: CSVGGLAGDSYEQYF
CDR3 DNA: TGCAGCGTTGGCGGGCTAGCGGGAGATTCCTACGAGCAGTACTTC

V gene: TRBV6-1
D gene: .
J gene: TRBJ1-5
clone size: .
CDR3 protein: CASSGLKDQPQHF
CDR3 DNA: TGTGCCAGCAGTGGACTAAAGGATCAGCCCCAGCATTTT

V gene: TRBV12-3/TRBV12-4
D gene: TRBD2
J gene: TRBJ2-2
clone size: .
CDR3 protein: CASRIAGGARTGELFF
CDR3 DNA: TGTGCCAGCAGAATAGCGGGGGGGGCCCGCACCGGGGAGCTGTTTTTT

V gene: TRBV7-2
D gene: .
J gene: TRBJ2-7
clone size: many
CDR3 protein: CASSFFSTFSYEQYF
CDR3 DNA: TGTGCCAGCAGCTTCTTCTCAACTTTCTCCTACGAGCAGTACTTC

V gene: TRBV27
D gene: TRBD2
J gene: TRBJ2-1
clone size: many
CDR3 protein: CASSSGLAAYNEQFF
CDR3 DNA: TGCGCCAGCAGCTCGGGACTAGCGGCCTACAATGAGCAGTTCTTC

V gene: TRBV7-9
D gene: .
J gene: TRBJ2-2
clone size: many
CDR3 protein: CASRSPRALGDTGELFF
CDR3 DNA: TGTGCCAGCAGGTCCCCCCGGGCGCTCGGGGACACCGGGGAGCTGTTTTTT